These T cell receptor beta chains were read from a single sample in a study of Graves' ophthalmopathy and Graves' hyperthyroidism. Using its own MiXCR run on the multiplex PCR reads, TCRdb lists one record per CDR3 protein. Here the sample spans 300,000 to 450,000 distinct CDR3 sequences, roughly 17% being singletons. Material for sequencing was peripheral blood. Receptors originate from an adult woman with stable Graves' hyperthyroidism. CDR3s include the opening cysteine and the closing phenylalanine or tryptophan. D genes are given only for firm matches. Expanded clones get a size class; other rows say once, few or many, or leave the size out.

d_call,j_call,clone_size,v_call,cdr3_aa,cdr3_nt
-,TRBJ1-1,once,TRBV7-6,CASSLPGEVTEAFF,TGTGCCAGCAGCTTACCAGGGGAGGTCACTGAAGCTTTCTTT
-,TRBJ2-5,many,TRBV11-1,CASSLGVQRWEETQYF,TGTGCCAGCAGCTTAGGTGTGCAGCGTTGGGAAGAGACCCAGTACTTC
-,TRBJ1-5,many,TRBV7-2,CASSLLWQSSPQHF,TGTGCCAGCAGCTTATTATGGCAGAGCTCGCCCCAGCATTTT
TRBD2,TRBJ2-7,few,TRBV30,CAWSVGEGYEQYF,TGTGCCTGGAGTGTAGGGGAGGGGTACGAGCAGTACTTC
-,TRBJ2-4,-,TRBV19,CASRSTEAAKNIKYF,TGTGCCAGTCGCTCGACAGAGGCGGCCAAAAACATTAAGTACTTC
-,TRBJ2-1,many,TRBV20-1,CSAPERMSSYNEQFF,TGCAGTGCTCCCGAACGGATGAGCTCCTACAATGAGCAGTTCTTC
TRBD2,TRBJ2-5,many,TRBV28,CASKGGTSGSSETQYF,TGTGCCAGCAAGGGGGGGACTAGCGGGAGTAGCGAGACCCAGTACTTC
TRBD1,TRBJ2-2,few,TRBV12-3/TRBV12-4,CAGGQARPGELFF,TGTGCCGGCGGACAGGCGCGTCCCGGGGAGCTGTTTTTT
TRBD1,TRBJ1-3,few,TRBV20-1,CSARDQGAGNTIYF,TGCAGTGCTAGAGATCAGGGGGCAGGAAACACCATATATTTT
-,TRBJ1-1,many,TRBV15,CATSRGGRGNTEAFF,TGTGCCACCAGCAGGGGAGGACGGGGGAACACTGAAGCTTTCTTT
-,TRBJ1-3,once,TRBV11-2,CAGSLVGGSSGNTIYF,TGTGCCGGCAGCTTAGTTGGCGGTAGCTCTGGAAACACCATATATTTT
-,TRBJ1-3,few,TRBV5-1,CASSPSAAVGNTIYF,TGCGCCAGCAGCCCCTCCGCCGCAGTTGGAAACACCATATATTTT
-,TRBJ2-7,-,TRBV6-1,CASSDLIGGDQYF,TGTGCCAGCAGTGATCTGATCGGGGGCGATCAGTACTTC
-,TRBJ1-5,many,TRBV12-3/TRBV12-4,CASRSTGNNQPQHF,TGTGCCAGCAGGTCTACAGGAAACAATCAGCCCCAGCATTTT
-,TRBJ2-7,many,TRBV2,CASSERRGPYEQYF,TGTGCCAGCAGTGAGAGGCGGGGACCCTACGAGCAGTACTTC
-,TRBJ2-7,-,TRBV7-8,CASSLEPGPNYEQYF,TGTGCCAGCAGCTTGGAGCCGGGACCTAACTACGAGCAGTACTTC
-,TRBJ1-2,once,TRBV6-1,CASITSTRNYGYTF,TGTGCCAGCATAACCTCCACGAGGAACTATGGCTACACCTTC
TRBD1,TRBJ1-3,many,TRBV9,CASSLGTASGNTIYF,TGTGCCAGCAGCTTGGGGACAGCCTCTGGAAACACCATATATTTT
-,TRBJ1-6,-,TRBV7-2,CASSMDYSLHF,TGTGCCAGCAGCATGGACTATTCCCTCCACTTT
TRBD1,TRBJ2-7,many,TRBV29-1,CSVGTGGNQQYF,TGCAGCGTAGGGACAGGGGGAAATCAGCAGTACTTC
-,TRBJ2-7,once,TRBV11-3,CASSPRRASYEQYF,TGTGCCAGCAGCCCGAGACGGGCCTCCTACGAGCAGTACTTC
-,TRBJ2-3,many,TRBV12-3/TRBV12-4,CASSPRTTDTQYF,TGTGCCAGCAGTCCCAGAACCACAGATACGCAGTATTTT
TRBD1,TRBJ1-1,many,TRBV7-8,CASSPQAGGSEAFF,TGTGCCAGCAGTCCGCAGGCAGGGGGCAGTGAAGCTTTCTTT
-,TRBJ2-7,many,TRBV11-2,CASSLKVQDTYEQYF,TGTGCCAGCAGCCTAAAGGTACAGGACACCTACGAGCAGTACTTC
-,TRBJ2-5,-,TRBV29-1,CSVEDEQTQYF,TGCAGCGTTGAAGATGAACAGACCCAGTACTTC
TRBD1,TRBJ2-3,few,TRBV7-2,CASSLSGQGSLDTQYF,TGTGCCAGCAGCTTATCGGGACAGGGGAGTCTAGATACGCAGTATTTT
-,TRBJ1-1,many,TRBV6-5,CASSYDPRTDNTEAFF,TGTGCCAGCAGTTACGACCCTAGGACGGATAACACTGAAGCTTTCTTT
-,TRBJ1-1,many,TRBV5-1,CASSIGGLVEAFF,TGCGCCAGCAGCATTGGTGGGCTGGTTGAAGCTTTCTTT